This T cell receptor (beta chain) was recorded in a study of cytomegalovirus exposure and HLA in healthy donors. Background on the study: Early released data comprised 80 million or so unique TCRs from HLA-typed donors.

The CDR3 length is 14 residues. Trimming took off 5 bases at V and 1 base at J, with 9 bases between the two ends. In germline, CDR1 is MDHEN, CDR2 SYDVKM. Healthy people donating bone marrow made up the donors. Study-level findings and limits: For most TCR sequences rarity was the rule, although some public TCRs occurred in many donors. Further analysis, carried out later, found HLA-associated TCR beta chains more clonally expanded than equally common other chains.

Researchers ran the PCR with 60 Vbeta and 13 Jbeta primers. The repertoire was sequenced with immunoSEQ multiplex PCR; TCRdb's copy has only in-frame clones and lacks some. The table records about 35,000 clones, 90% to 95% of them present only once. As to this clone: No antigen is known for it.

The sequence derives from a woman between 18 and 29 years old in good health and CMV-seronegative. The genes are TRBV28 and TRBJ1-3; D is possibly TRBD1 (6 bases). Sequenced input: PBMCs. The CDR3 here is CASSPQGSGNTIYF. The CDR3 DNA sequence: TGTGCCAGCAGTCCACAGGGTTCTGGAAACACCATATATTTT.